This T cell receptor beta chain comes out of a study of T-cell memory formation after mild COVID-19. Study details: The TCR clusters were mostly specific to one donor.

Libraries for TCRalpha and TCRbeta carried sample barcodes and unique molecular identifiers via 5'RACE. TCRdb re-analysed the 5' RACE reads in MiXCR, keeping a single row per CDR3 protein. Counted here are about 180,000 distinct CDR3 sequences, roughly 16% occurring once; the ten biggest clones make up about 2.1%. CDR3 length equals 12 residues. Looked up from germline, CDR1 is ENHRY and CDR2 is SYGVKD. The ends lost 10 bases at V and 7 bases at J; junction bases unmatched: 8. The chain combines TRBV10-3 with TRBJ1-1; 8 bases align to TRBD1. Sample: PBMCs or a T cell subset sorted from them (not recorded which). The source of this sequence is an adult woman who had mild COVID-19 (a few samples of this study predate the infection). Cell type and time point are not known. The DNA for the CDR3 is TGTGCCACATCCCCGGGACAGGTTGAAGCTTTCTTT. Translating it yields CATSPGQVEAFF.